These T cell receptor beta chains were read from a single sample in a study of T cells after yellow fever vaccination. A single record per CDR3 protein comes from TCRdb applying MiXCR to the 5' RACE reads. The table includes 250,000 to 300,000 distinct CDR3 sequences, about an eighth detected once. Source: CD4+ T cells sorted from PBMCs, taken 45 days after the yellow fever booster vaccination. The receptors here all came from a man in his thirties or forties who received the YFV17D yellow fever vaccine. The CDR3 runs from the conserved cysteine through the conserved F or W. D genes are given only for firm matches. Rows may omit the clone size; those that give it use once, few, many or a size class.

J: TRBJ2-5
V: TRBV20-1
size: many
D: TRBD2
CDR3: CSARGSGRTGIQTQYF
DNA: TGCAGTGCTAGAGGTAGCGGGAGGACGGGGATACAGACCCAGTACTTC

J: TRBJ2-3
V: TRBV29-1
size: few
D: .
CDR3: CSQTRAADTQYF
DNA: TGCAGCCAAACCCGTGCGGCAGATACGCAGTATTTT

J: TRBJ2-5
V: TRBV5-6
size: .
D: .
CDR3: CASSLERRYQETQYF
DNA: TGTGCCAGCAGCTTGGAGCGGAGATACCAAGAGACCCAGTACTTC

J: TRBJ2-1
V: TRBV20-1
size: .
D: .
CDR3: CSASTKGLGPNEQFF
DNA: TGCAGTGCTTCCACTAAGGGTCTTGGGCCCAATGAGCAGTTCTTC

J: TRBJ2-3
V: TRBV12-3/TRBV12-4
size: few
D: .
CDR3: CASSTRPPTDTQYF
DNA: TGTGCCAGCAGTACCAGACCCCCTACAGATACGCAGTATTTT

J: TRBJ2-7
V: TRBV5-1
size: few
D: .
CDR3: CASSLAAAGQDEQYF
DNA: TGCGCCAGCAGCTTGGCGGCGGCAGGGCAGGACGAGCAGTACTTC

J: TRBJ2-5
V: TRBV10-2
size: .
D: .
CDR3: CASSQVIQETQYF
DNA: TGCGCCAGCAGTCAAGTTATACAAGAGACCCAGTACTTC

J: TRBJ2-7
V: TRBV7-2
size: few
D: TRBD2
CDR3: CASSSTSGNEQYF
DNA: TGTGCCAGCAGCTCGACTAGCGGGAACGAGCAGTACTTC

J: TRBJ2-1
V: TRBV5-1
size: many
D: TRBD1
CDR3: CASSLGDRYNEQFF
DNA: TGCGCCAGCAGCTTGGGGGACAGATACAATGAGCAGTTCTTC

J: TRBJ1-2
V: TRBV20-1
size: once
D: TRBD1
CDR3: CSAPGTGNGYTF
DNA: TGCAGTGCTCCCGGGACAGGGAATGGCTACACCTTC

J: TRBJ2-5
V: TRBV7-9
size: .
D: TRBD1
CDR3: CASSLGQSKTQYF
DNA: TGTGCCAGCAGCTTGGGACAGTCCAAGACCCAGTACTTC

J: TRBJ2-1
V: TRBV7-9
size: .
D: .
CDR3: CASSSLSEQFF
DNA: TGTGCCAGCAGCTCCCTATCTGAGCAGTTCTTC

J: TRBJ1-1
V: TRBV29-1
size: .
D: .
CDR3: CSIRPGGAAFF
DNA: TGCAGCATCCGTCCGGGGGGCGCAGCTTTCTTT

J: TRBJ2-3
V: TRBV24-1
size: few
D: TRBD2
CDR3: CATSALAADTQYF
DNA: TGTGCCACCAGTGCCCTAGCGGCAGATACGCAGTATTTT

J: TRBJ2-7
V: TRBV10-3
size: .
D: TRBD2
CDR3: CAISESPSGAYEQYF
DNA: TGTGCCATCAGTGAGTCGCCTAGCGGGGCCTACGAGCAGTACTTC

J: TRBJ2-3
V: TRBV10-3
size: few
D: .
CDR3: CAIRGSTDTQYF
DNA: TGTGCCATCAGGGGAAGCACAGATACGCAGTATTTT

J: TRBJ2-1
V: TRBV12-3/TRBV12-4
size: many
D: TRBD2
CDR3: CASSLGLAGNNEQFF
DNA: TGTGCCAGCAGTCTGGGACTAGCGGGAAATAATGAGCAGTTCTTC

J: TRBJ2-7
V: TRBV29-1
size: many
D: TRBD1
CDR3: CSARQGIPSEQYF
DNA: TGCAGCGCTAGACAGGGGATACCCTCGGAGCAGTACTTC

J: TRBJ2-3
V: TRBV10-1
size: few
D: .
CDR3: CASSEETGSIDTQYF
DNA: TGCGCCAGCAGTGAGGAAACGGGCTCAATAGATACGCAGTATTTT

J: TRBJ2-7
V: TRBV6-2/TRBV6-3
size: .
D: .
CDR3: CASSYNGRPYEQYF
DNA: TGTGCCAGCAGTTACAACGGTAGGCCCTACGAGCAGTACTTC

J: TRBJ2-7
V: TRBV20-1
size: few
D: .
CDR3: CSARGPRTADYEQYF
DNA: TGCAGTGCTAGAGGACCGAGGACAGCCGACTACGAGCAGTACTTC

J: TRBJ2-2
V: TRBV3-1
size: .
D: TRBD2
CDR3: CASSLTSGRGKAGELFF
DNA: TGTGCCAGCAGCCTGACTAGCGGGAGAGGTAAAGCCGGGGAGCTGTTTTTT

J: TRBJ2-2
V: TRBV7-8
size: .
D: .
CDR3: CASSLLRSTGELFF
DNA: TGTGCCAGCAGCTTACTTCGTAGCACCGGGGAGCTGTTTTTT

J: TRBJ2-2
V: TRBV20-1
size: .
D: .
CDR3: CSASYQNYGELFF
DNA: TGCAGTGCTAGCTACCAGAACTACGGGGAGCTGTTTTTT

J: TRBJ2-1
V: TRBV5-1
size: .
D: TRBD1
CDR3: CASSPGQAHNEQFF
DNA: TGCGCCAGCAGCCCAGGACAGGCTCACAATGAGCAGTTCTTC

J: TRBJ2-7
V: TRBV3-1
size: .
D: .
CDR3: CASSQEFRGGEQYF
DNA: TGTGCCAGCAGCCAAGAGTTCAGGGGCGGCGAGCAGTACTTC

J: TRBJ1-3
V: TRBV27
size: .
D: .
CDR3: CASSSSPKAQGNTIYF
DNA: TGTGCCAGCAGTTCCTCGCCCAAAGCACAGGGAAACACCATATATTTT

J: TRBJ2-4
V: TRBV11-2
size: .
D: TRBD1
CDR3: CASSLGRQGGIQYF
DNA: TGTGCCAGCAGCTTAGGAAGACAGGGTGGCATTCAGTACTTC

J: TRBJ2-5
V: TRBV20-1
size: .
D: .
CDR3: CSGSLQTQYF
DNA: TGCAGTGGTAGTCTCCAGACCCAGTACTTC

J: TRBJ2-2
V: TRBV28
size: few
D: .
CDR3: CASPRGTGELFF
DNA: TGTGCCAGCCCGCGTGGCACCGGGGAGCTGTTTTTT

J: TRBJ2-7
V: TRBV7-2
size: few
D: .
CDR3: CASSLEGHSYEQYF
DNA: TGTGCCAGCAGCTTAGAAGGTCACTCCTACGAGCAGTACTTC

J: TRBJ2-5
V: TRBV5-5
size: .
D: .
CDR3: CASTPDLRETQYF
DNA: TGTGCCAGCACACCTGATCTCCGGGAGACCCAGTACTTC

J: TRBJ2-3
V: TRBV6-5
size: .
D: TRBD2
CDR3: CASSYSSGSSTDTQYF
DNA: TGTGCCAGCAGTTACTCTAGCGGGTCTAGCACAGATACGCAGTATTTT

J: TRBJ1-1
V: TRBV20-1
size: few
D: .
CDR3: CSAKNTMNTEAFF
DNA: TGCAGTGCTAAAAACACTATGAACACTGAAGCTTTCTTT

J: TRBJ1-2
V: TRBV12-3/TRBV12-4
size: .
D: TRBD1
CDR3: CASSLAQAGGYGYTF
DNA: TGTGCCAGCAGTTTAGCGCAAGCAGGGGGGTATGGCTACACCTTC

J: TRBJ2-5
V: TRBV12-3/TRBV12-4
size: .
D: .
CDR3: CASSAGPKTQYF
DNA: TGTGCCAGCAGTGCGGGACCAAAGACCCAGTACTTC

J: TRBJ1-2
V: TRBV6-5
size: few
D: .
CDR3: CASSYLREGLTGYTF
DNA: TGTGCCAGCAGTTACTTGCGGGAGGGGTTAACCGGCTACACCTTC

J: TRBJ2-1
V: TRBV28
size: few
D: .
CDR3: CASIQGGYNEQFF
DNA: TGTGCCAGCATACAGGGGGGGTACAATGAGCAGTTCTTC

J: TRBJ2-5
V: TRBV10-2
size: .
D: TRBD2
CDR3: CASMRTRGETQYF
DNA: TGCGCCAGCATGAGGACTAGAGGAGAGACCCAGTACTTC

J: TRBJ2-3
V: TRBV3-1
size: few
D: .
CDR3: CASSQPTGRTDTQYF
DNA: TGTGCCAGCAGCCAACCGACAGGCCGCACAGATACGCAGTATTTT

J: TRBJ2-3
V: TRBV29-1
size: few
D: .
CDR3: CSVSLADTQYF
DNA: TGCAGCGTTTCCCTTGCAGATACGCAGTATTTT